This is a list of T cell receptor beta chains from one sample in a study of beta chain features in type 1 diabetes. TCRdb's copy holds only in-frame clones and misses some; the assay was immunoSEQ multiplex PCR. The data show a few hundred thousand clones, around 13% seen once. Sequenced input: central memory CD4+ T cells from blood. Receptors originate from a young man in good health. Both conserved end residues are part of each CDR3. A D gene is named only where the DNA matches it firmly. Expanded clones are given a class, and other clones once, few, many or no size at all.

>TRBV7-8|TRBJ2-3|NA|few
TGCGCCAGCAGCCAAGATCTCAGTGGATCAGGGAGGACTAGCACAGATACGCAGTATTTT
CASSQDLSGSGRTSTDTQYF
>TRBV4-1|TRBJ2-1|TRBD1|NA
TGCGCCAGCAGCCAGGGACAGGACAATGAGCAGTTCTTC
CASSQGQDNEQFF
>TRBV15|TRBJ1-5|NA|NA
TGTGCCACCAGCAGTACGGGGCGCAATCAGCCCCAGCATTTT
CATSSTGRNQPQHF
>TRBV7-9|TRBJ1-6|NA|few
TGTGCCAGCAGCTTAGACGCGAAGCATTCACCCCTCCACTTT
CASSLDAKHSPLHF
>TRBV25-1|TRBJ2-3|TRBD1|few
TGTGCCAGCAGTGCCACACAGGGGTTACTAGATACGCAGTATTTT
CASSATQGLLDTQYF
>TRBV18|TRBJ1-2|TRBD1|many
TGTGCCAGCTCACCACCACAGGGGTATAGCTACACCTTC
CASSPPQGYSYTF
>TRBV6-5|TRBJ1-5|TRBD1|few
TGTGCCATCCGACAGGGGACAGGAGAGGGTCAGCCCCAGCATTTT
CAIRQGTGEGQPQHF
>TRBV10-3|TRBJ1-6|NA|NA
TGTGCCATCAGGACCGGATCCGGCGGGAATTCACCCCTCCACTTT
CAIRTGSGGNSPLHF
>TRBV7-9|TRBJ1-1|NA|NA
TGTGCCAGCAGCTTAGGGCTTACAGGTAACACTGAAGCTTTCTTT
CASSLGLTGNTEAFF
>TRBV7-6|TRBJ2-7|NA|few
TGTGCCAGCAGCTTTAACAGGTTCTACGAGCAGTACTTC
CASSFNRFYEQYF
>TRBV6-1|TRBJ1-6|NA|NA
TGTGCCAGCAGTGTAGGACGGATCGCACCCTATAATTCACCCCTCCACTTT
CASSVGRIAPYNSPLHF